This is a list of T cell receptor beta chains from one sample in a study of blood T cell repertoires in COVID-19. The method was immunoSEQ multiplex PCR; TCRdb's version includes in-frame clones alone and lacks a portion of them. The data contain about 120,000 clones, about 87% of them seen just once; the ten biggest clones take up more than 25%. Sequenced sample: peripheral blood. All receptors derive from a woman aged 70 to 79 with acute or convalescent COVID-19. Both conserved end residues are part of each CDR3. Each record gives: J gene, clone size, V gene, D gene, CDR3 protein, CDR3 DNA. The D gene is left open where the match is weak. Only some rows state a clone size, as once, few, many or a class for expanded clones.

j_gene: TRBJ1-6; abundance: NA; v_gene: TRBV6-1; d_gene: NA; CDR3aa: CASSDVSVYNSPLHF; CDR3nt: TGTGCCAGCAGTGATGTTTCAGTCTATAATTCACCCCTCCACTTT
j_gene: TRBJ2-7; abundance: NA; v_gene: TRBV6-2/TRBV6-3; d_gene: TRBD2; CDR3aa: CASSPRTSGGPYEQYF; CDR3nt: TGTGCCAGCAGCCCCAGGACTAGCGGGGGGCCTTACGAGCAGTACTTC
j_gene: TRBJ2-2; abundance: NA; v_gene: TRBV6-6; d_gene: NA; CDR3aa: CASSYNGELFF; CDR3nt: TGTGCCAGCAGTTATAACGGGGAGCTGTTTTTT
j_gene: TRBJ1-5; abundance: few; v_gene: TRBV7-2; d_gene: TRBD1; CDR3aa: CASSSEGTVNQPQHF; CDR3nt: TGTGCCAGCAGCTCGGAAGGGACAGTCAATCAGCCCCAGCATTTT
j_gene: TRBJ1-2; abundance: NA; v_gene: TRBV6-5; d_gene: TRBD1; CDR3aa: CASRLGQGANYGYTF; CDR3nt: TGTGCCAGCAGGCTGGGACAGGGGGCGAACTATGGCTACACCTTC
j_gene: TRBJ1-1; abundance: NA; v_gene: TRBV19; d_gene: NA; CDR3aa: CASSTIQGNTEAFF; CDR3nt: TGTGCCAGTAGTACAATACAGGGGAACACTGAAGCTTTCTTT
j_gene: TRBJ1-5; abundance: NA; v_gene: TRBV2; d_gene: NA; CDR3aa: CASSGPGGRSNQPQHF; CDR3nt: TGTGCCAGCAGCGGCCCGGGGGGTCGAAGCAATCAGCCCCAGCATTTT
j_gene: TRBJ1-4; abundance: once; v_gene: TRBV5-1; d_gene: TRBD1; CDR3aa: CASSFGQGYGEKLFF; CDR3nt: TGCGCCAGCAGCTTCGGACAGGGGTATGGGGAAAAACTGTTTTTT
j_gene: TRBJ2-1; abundance: NA; v_gene: TRBV5-4; d_gene: NA; CDR3aa: CASSLSSGIYNEQFF; CDR3nt: TGTGCCAGCAGCTTGAGTAGCGGCATCTACAATGAGCAGTTCTTC
j_gene: TRBJ1-1; abundance: NA; v_gene: TRBV19; d_gene: NA; CDR3aa: CASSIPTANTEAFF; CDR3nt: TGTGCCAGTAGTATCCCTACAGCGAACACTGAAGCTTTCTTT
j_gene: TRBJ1-5; abundance: few; v_gene: TRBV6-6; d_gene: NA; CDR3aa: CASSPTGGQGSNQPQHF; CDR3nt: TGTGCCAGCAGTCCCACGGGGGGTCAGGGTAGCAATCAGCCCCAGCATTTT
j_gene: TRBJ1-1; abundance: NA; v_gene: TRBV6-1; d_gene: NA; CDR3aa: CASTLVARGTEAFF; CDR3nt: TGTGCCAGCACCTTGGTCGCCAGGGGTACTGAAGCTTTCTTT
j_gene: TRBJ2-2; abundance: NA; v_gene: TRBV14; d_gene: NA; CDR3aa: CASSPLAGYTGELFF; CDR3nt: TGTGCCAGCAGCCCACTTGCGGGGTACACCGGGGAGCTGTTTTTT
j_gene: TRBJ2-3; abundance: NA; v_gene: TRBV5-1; d_gene: TRBD1; CDR3aa: CASSFDRVLTTDTQYF; CDR3nt: TGCGCCAGCAGCTTCGACAGGGTGCTGACCACAGATACGCAGTATTTT
j_gene: TRBJ1-4; abundance: few; v_gene: TRBV24-1; d_gene: TRBD1; CDR3aa: CASPYQPKRQPRQGTNEKLFF; CDR3nt: TGTGCCAGCCCTTACCAACCCAAACGACAACCCCGACAGGGTACTAATGAAAAACTGTTTTTT
j_gene: TRBJ2-7; abundance: once; v_gene: TRBV6-6; d_gene: NA; CDR3aa: CASHGTLVYEQYF; CDR3nt: TGTGCCAGCCATGGGACATTGGTCTACGAGCAGTACTTC
j_gene: TRBJ2-3; abundance: NA; v_gene: TRBV5-4; d_gene: TRBD1; CDR3aa: CASSYTNRGDGDTQYF; CDR3nt: TGTGCCAGCAGCTACACTAACAGGGGAGACGGAGATACGCAGTATTTT
j_gene: TRBJ2-6; abundance: NA; v_gene: TRBV9; d_gene: TRBD2; CDR3aa: CASSVAIAGAAGANVLTF; CDR3nt: TGTGCCAGCAGCGTAGCGATAGCGGGGGCGGCTGGGGCCAACGTCCTGACTTTC
j_gene: TRBJ2-5; abundance: few; v_gene: TRBV7-9; d_gene: TRBD1; CDR3aa: CASSPGQVGGETQYF; CDR3nt: TGTGCCAGCAGCCCGGGACAGGTTGGCGGAGAGACCCAGTACTTC
j_gene: TRBJ1-5; abundance: NA; v_gene: TRBV5-1; d_gene: NA; CDR3aa: CASSLVGADGGPQHF; CDR3nt: TGCGCCAGCAGCTTGGTGGGGGCGGACGGAGGGCCCCAGCATTTT
j_gene: TRBJ1-6; abundance: few; v_gene: TRBV9; d_gene: TRBD1; CDR3aa: CASSVVGQANSPLHF; CDR3nt: TGTGCCAGCAGCGTAGTTGGACAGGCCAATTCACCCCTCCACTTT
j_gene: TRBJ1-2; abundance: NA; v_gene: TRBV28; d_gene: TRBD1; CDR3aa: CAKNSGPGQESGYTF; CDR3nt: TGTGCCAAGAATTCCGGACCGGGACAGGAGTCTGGCTACACCTTC
j_gene: TRBJ2-5; abundance: once; v_gene: TRBV11-2; d_gene: NA; CDR3aa: CASSLQGETQYF; CDR3nt: TGTGCCAGCAGTTTACAGGGAGAGACCCAGTACTTC
j_gene: TRBJ1-4; abundance: NA; v_gene: TRBV7-9; d_gene: NA; CDR3aa: CASSPQDTPGEKLFF; CDR3nt: TGTGCCAGCAGCCCTCAGGACACCCCGGGTGAAAAACTGTTTTTT
j_gene: TRBJ2-3; abundance: NA; v_gene: TRBV5-1; d_gene: NA; CDR3aa: CASSLARDSTYTTDTQYF; CDR3nt: TGCGCCAGCAGCTTGGCCCGGGACTCAACTTATACCACAGATACGCAGTATTTT
j_gene: TRBJ2-3; abundance: once; v_gene: TRBV24-1; d_gene: TRBD2; CDR3aa: CATSPGGGAADTQYF; CDR3nt: TGTGCCACCAGTCCGGGGGGAGGCGCTGCAGATACGCAGTATTTT
j_gene: TRBJ1-1; abundance: NA; v_gene: TRBV5-1; d_gene: NA; CDR3aa: CASSGTVGVAGGEAFF; CDR3nt: TGCGCCAGCAGCGGAACCGTAGGGGTAGCGGGGGGTGAAGCTTTCTTT
j_gene: TRBJ1-4; abundance: once; v_gene: TRBV25-1; d_gene: TRBD1; CDR3aa: CASSYLTGGNEKLFF; CDR3nt: TGTGCCAGCAGTTACTTGACAGGGGGTAATGAAAAACTGTTTTTT
j_gene: TRBJ1-2; abundance: NA; v_gene: TRBV28; d_gene: TRBD1; CDR3aa: CASTRQGGYGYTF; CDR3nt: TGTGCCAGCACCCGACAGGGGGGCTATGGCTACACCTTC
j_gene: TRBJ1-5; abundance: NA; v_gene: TRBV20-1; d_gene: NA; CDR3aa: CSASESSSNQPQHF; CDR3nt: TGCAGTGCTAGTGAGAGCTCTAGCAATCAGCCCCAGCATTTT
j_gene: TRBJ2-3; abundance: NA; v_gene: TRBV10-3; d_gene: TRBD2; CDR3aa: CAIMASGGTDTQYF; CDR3nt: TGTGCCATCATGGCTAGCGGGGGCACAGATACGCAGTATTTT
j_gene: TRBJ2-1; abundance: NA; v_gene: TRBV7-2; d_gene: NA; CDR3aa: CASSFYRDNEQFF; CDR3nt: TGTGCCAGCAGCTTCTACAGGGACAATGAGCAGTTCTTC
j_gene: TRBJ2-1; abundance: NA; v_gene: TRBV11-1; d_gene: TRBD1; CDR3aa: CASARGRSSYNEQFF; CDR3nt: TGTGCCAGCGCGAGGGGGCGGAGCTCCTACAATGAGCAGTTCTTC
j_gene: TRBJ1-5; abundance: NA; v_gene: TRBV6-1; d_gene: NA; CDR3aa: CASSEAGRFNQPQHF; CDR3nt: TGTGCCAGCAGTGAAGCCGGCAGGTTCAATCAGCCCCAGCATTTT
j_gene: TRBJ2-1; abundance: NA; v_gene: TRBV7-3; d_gene: NA; CDR3aa: CASSLLAGWDEQFF; CDR3nt: TGTGCCAGCAGCTTACTAGCCGGGTGGGATGAGCAGTTCTTC
j_gene: TRBJ1-4; abundance: NA; v_gene: TRBV30; d_gene: NA; CDR3aa: CAWSAGYEKLFF; CDR3nt: TGTGCCTGGAGCGCAGGGTATGAAAAACTGTTTTTT
j_gene: TRBJ2-7; abundance: NA; v_gene: TRBV5-6; d_gene: TRBD1; CDR3aa: CASIRTGTYEQYF; CDR3nt: TGTGCCAGCATCAGGACAGGGACCTACGAGCAGTACTTC
j_gene: TRBJ2-3; abundance: NA; v_gene: TRBV19; d_gene: TRBD1; CDR3aa: CASRDGTGTDTQYF; CDR3nt: TGTGCCAGTAGAGACGGGACAGGGACAGATACGCAGTATTTT
j_gene: TRBJ1-5; abundance: NA; v_gene: TRBV6-5; d_gene: NA; CDR3aa: CATLQWGNGPQPQHF; CDR3nt: TGTGCCACCCTACAGTGGGGCAACGGGCCGCAGCCCCAGCATTTT
j_gene: TRBJ1-3; abundance: once; v_gene: TRBV5-1; d_gene: NA; CDR3aa: CASSLGNGQYSGNTIYF; CDR3nt: TGCGCCAGCAGCTTGGGCAATGGACAGTATAGTGGAAACACCATATATTTT
j_gene: TRBJ1-6; abundance: NA; v_gene: TRBV5-1; d_gene: NA; CDR3aa: CASRPRTGDNNSPLHF; CDR3nt: TGCGCCAGCAGACCACGTACCGGGGATAATAATTCACCCCTCCACTTT
j_gene: TRBJ1-1; abundance: NA; v_gene: TRBV29-1; d_gene: TRBD1; CDR3aa: CSVDLTGGGTEAFF; CDR3nt: TGCAGCGTTGATTTGACAGGGGGTGGGACTGAAGCTTTCTTT
j_gene: TRBJ1-2; abundance: NA; v_gene: TRBV30; d_gene: NA; CDR3aa: CAWRGSGENYGYTF; CDR3nt: TGTGCCTGGAGGGGGTCGGGGGAGAACTATGGCTACACCTTC
j_gene: TRBJ1-5; abundance: NA; v_gene: TRBV7-9; d_gene: NA; CDR3aa: CASSFAGVNQPQHF; CDR3nt: TGTGCCAGCAGCTTCGCAGGGGTGAATCAGCCCCAGCATTTT
j_gene: TRBJ2-7; abundance: NA; v_gene: TRBV6-2/TRBV6-3; d_gene: TRBD1; CDR3aa: CASSSGQQYEQYF; CDR3nt: TGTGCCAGCAGTTCGGGACAGCAATACGAGCAGTACTTC
j_gene: TRBJ1-1; abundance: NA; v_gene: TRBV2; d_gene: TRBD1; CDR3aa: CASSLTGANTEAFF; CDR3nt: TGTGCCAGCAGCCTGACAGGGGCGAACACTGAAGCTTTCTTT
j_gene: TRBJ2-3; abundance: NA; v_gene: TRBV7-2; d_gene: NA; CDR3aa: CASSPPGTNTQYF; CDR3nt: TGTGCCAGCAGCCCTCCAGGCACGAATACGCAGTATTTT
j_gene: TRBJ1-1; abundance: once; v_gene: TRBV3-1/TRBV3-2; d_gene: NA; CDR3aa: CASSRGQYTEAFF; CDR3nt: TGTGCCAGCAGCCGTGGTCAGTACACTGAAGCTTTCTTT
j_gene: TRBJ2-7; abundance: NA; v_gene: TRBV27; d_gene: NA; CDR3aa: CASSFQRAYEQYF; CDR3nt: TGTGCCAGCAGTTTTCAGAGGGCCTACGAGCAGTACTTC
j_gene: TRBJ2-1; abundance: NA; v_gene: TRBV3-1/TRBV3-2; d_gene: TRBD1; CDR3aa: CASSQEWGDREFF; CDR3nt: TGTGCCAGCAGCCAAGAGTGGGGGGACAGGGAGTTCTTC
j_gene: TRBJ1-4; abundance: NA; v_gene: TRBV28; d_gene: NA; CDR3aa: CASSHPTGNEKLFF; CDR3nt: TGTGCCAGCAGCCACCCGACAGGAAATGAAAAACTGTTTTTT
j_gene: TRBJ1-2; abundance: NA; v_gene: TRBV24-1; d_gene: TRBD1; CDR3aa: CATSDPGQGEGYTF; CDR3nt: TGTGCCACCAGTGACCCCGGACAGGGAGAAGGCTACACCTTC
j_gene: TRBJ2-1; abundance: NA; v_gene: TRBV9; d_gene: NA; CDR3aa: CASSINNEQFF; CDR3nt: TGTGCCAGCAGCATAAACAATGAGCAGTTCTTC
j_gene: TRBJ1-4; abundance: NA; v_gene: TRBV13; d_gene: NA; CDR3aa: CASSLVGGEKLFF; CDR3nt: TGTGCCAGCAGCTTAGTGGGGGGTGAAAAACTGTTTTTT
j_gene: TRBJ2-3; abundance: NA; v_gene: TRBV7-9; d_gene: NA; CDR3aa: CATQGGGVDTQYF; CDR3nt: TGTGCCACCCAAGGAGGGGGCGTAGATACGCAGTATTTT